This paragraph reports one T cell receptor beta chain. The sample originates from a study of blood T cell repertoires in COVID-19. Study-level background: The cDNA or gDNA used as material had been derived from T cells, B-cell-depleted T cells, or PBMCs.

Clones were sequenced by immunoSEQ multiplex PCR, and TCRdb holds only the in-frame ones, with some missing. The top ten clones hold about 1.8% of a sample with 54,000 or so clones, around 83% of them seen once. The length of the CDR3 is 15 residues. V shed 7 bases and J shed 7 bases, with 19 bases lying between them. CDR1 is SNHLY and CDR2 is FYNNEI in the germline V gene. V and J are TRBV2 and TRBJ1-4, with a possible D match to TRBD1 (5 bases). The origin of this receptor is an older woman with acute or convalescent COVID-19. Source material: peripheral blood. CDR3 region: CASKTPGQRVEKLFF. For the CDR3, the DNA is TGTGCCAGCAAAACCCCTGGACAAAGGGTTGAAAAACTGTTTTTT.